These 20 T cell receptor beta chains originate from one sample sequenced in a study of T-cell reconstitution after alpha-beta-depleted transplantation in children. Unique molecular identifiers featured in how the TCRbeta library was prepared. MiXCR, applied by TCRdb to the PCR reads, yields one record per CDR3 protein. The table includes 360,000 or so distinct CDR3 sequences, around 21% detected once. The sequencing used PBMCs from the stem cell graft donor, collected from the stem cell graft. The source is a human donor who donated a stem cell graft to a child with acute myeloid leukemia.

This clonotype has at least ten counts. This chain uses TRBV29-1 with TRBJ2-3; 8 bases match TRBD1. The CDR3 spans 15 residues. Germline V gene data show CDR1 as SQVTM and CDR2 as ANQGSEA. V shed 8 bases, J shed 4 bases, and the junction held 14 bases outside the gene matches. CDR3 region: CSPRVTGEGADTQYF. CDR3 coding DNA: TGCAGCCCGAGGGTGACAGGGGAAGGGGCAGATACGCAGTATTTT.

This clonotype was picked up a small number of times. This sequence joins TRBV7-8 and TRBJ2-2; no definite D call. The V end was cut by 6 bases, the J end by 2 bases, with 13 bases between. The CDR3 contains 15 residues. Germline CDR1 and CDR2: SGHVS and FQNEAQ. In DNA form, the CDR3 reads TGTGCCAGCAGTAGCCCGACTCCAAACACCGGGGAGCTGTTTTTT. This gives the protein CASSSPTPNTGELFF.

The gene calls are TRBV2 and TRBJ2-7, with D unclear. The CDR3 is 16 amino acids. Trimming took 2 bases from V and 2 from J, leaving 16 bases between them. Germline V gene lookup returns CDR1 SNHLY and CDR2 FYNNEI. The CDR3, as DNA: TGTGCCAGCAGTGAATATTGGCCCCGACGAGCCTACGAGCAGTACTTC. This gives the protein CASSEYWPRRAYEQYF.

The chain employs TRBV10-2 and TRBJ1-1, with a weak D call TRBD1 (6 bases). The CDR3 consists of 13 residues. Germline CDR1 is WSHSY and CDR2 is SAAADI. V was trimmed by 3 bases and J by 7 bases, leaving 12 bases between them. This CDR3 reads CASSDGTPNEAFF. CDR3 DNA sequence: TGCGCCAGCAGTGATGGGACACCGAATGAAGCTTTCTTT.

V gene TRBV12-3 or TRBV12-4 combines with J gene TRBJ2-7, with TRBD2 identical over 7 bases. The CDR3 totals 14 residues. After removal of 4 bases from V and 1 base from J, the junction contained 4 bases not matched to a gene. CDR3 residues: CASSSAGSSYEQYF. The CDR3 DNA sequence: TGTGCCAGCAGTTCAGCGGGATCTTCCTACGAGCAGTACTTC.

This clonotype has a handful of counts. The chain carries TRBV29-1 and TRBJ2-3; unclear D gene. From germline, CDR1 is SQVTM and CDR2 ANQGSEA. The CDR3 length is 13 residues. Deletions cut 6 bases from V and 1 base from J, with 11 bases between. CDR3 amino acids: CSVTERGTDTQYF. The CDR3 nucleotides read TGCAGCGTAACAGAACGGGGCACAGATACGCAGTATTTT.

Many counts were recorded for this clonotype. One end of the junction fails to match germline, which may point to a read error. CDR3 bases: TGTGCCAGCAGCCAAGACAGGGGATCCTACGAGCAGTACTTC. Translating gives CASSQDRGSYEQYF. The chain joins TRBV4-1 to TRBJ2-7; 8 bases line up with TRBD1. This CDR3 comprises 14 residues. Germline CDR1 reads MGHRA; CDR2 reads YSYEKL.

The chain recombines TRBV15 with TRBJ2-7; 11 bases are shared with TRBD2. There are 17 residues in the CDR3. V lost 0 bases and J lost 1; bases outside the gene matches: 5. Germline V lookup: CDR1 LNHNV, CDR2 YYDKDF (reference sequence). CDR3 sequence reads: CATSRDLRLAGSYEQYF. The CDR3, as DNA: TGTGCCACCAGCAGAGATCTTCGACTAGCGGGATCCTACGAGCAGTACTTC.

The J gene is TRBJ2-3, the V gene TRBV15, with 8 bases fitting TRBD2. CDR1 is LNHNV, CDR2 YYDKDF, per germline (reference sequence). The length of the CDR3 is 18 residues. With 0 bases clipped from V and 5 bases from J, the junction kept 13 bases outside the gene matches. CDR3 loop: CATSRDPTSGQGVDTQYF. For the CDR3, the DNA is TGTGCCACCAGCAGAGATCCCACTAGCGGCCAAGGGGTAGATACGCAGTATTTT.

This clonotype occurred a few times. V and J are TRBV7-2 and TRBJ2-7; tentatively, D is TRBD1 (6 bases). V lost 1 base and J 4 bases, leaving 11 bases between the germline ends. Germline-derived CDR1 and CDR2 are SGHTA and FQGNSA. This CDR3 has 14 amino acids. The CDR3 nucleotides are TGTGCCAGCAGCTTAGGACAGGTTGGATACGAGCAGTACTTC. This encodes CASSLGQVGYEQYF.

This clonotype was detected ten times or more. The rearrangement uses TRBV29-1 and TRBJ1-5; D ambiguous. V was shortened by 5 bases and J by 2 bases, with 10 bases between the two germline ends. The CDR3 sequence is 13 residues long. The germline V gene encodes CDR1 SQVTM and CDR2 ANQGSEA. The CDR3 is CSVLEGGNQPQHF. The CDR3 DNA is TGCAGCGTTTTGGAAGGTGGCAATCAGCCCCAGCATTTT.

In its sample, this clonotype was seen many times. The rearrangement links TRBV12-3 or TRBV12-4 to TRBJ2-1, with 11 positions matching TRBD2. The CDR3 runs 15 residues. The V gene end was trimmed by 5 bases and the J gene end by 2 bases; junction bases not matched to a gene: 2. CDR3 protein: CASSPTSGAYNEQFF. CDR3 nucleotide sequence: TGTGCCAGCAGTCCGACTAGCGGGGCCTACAATGAGCAGTTCTTC.

This chain connects TRBV6-1 to TRBJ2-6; D is unclear. The CDR3 consists of 18 residues. Germline values: CDR1 MNHNS, CDR2 SASEGT. Trimming left V 2 bases short and J 0 bases short, with 14 bases between. CDR3 sequence: CASSEFPPGYSGANVLTF. The CDR3 DNA follows: TGTGCCAGCAGTGAATTCCCCCCTGGTTACTCTGGGGCCAACGTCCTGACTTTC.

This clonotype was detected ten times or more. The rearrangement uses TRBV29-1 and TRBJ2-1; D perhaps matches TRBD2 (5 bases). This CDR3 is built from 14 residues. Per germline, CDR1 SQVTM and CDR2 ANQGSEA. V was trimmed by 2 bases and J by 6 bases, leaving 14 bases between them. CDR3 in DNA: TGCAGCGTTGAACGTGAGGGATGGGGCAATGAGCAGTTCTTC. This sequence encodes CSVEREGWGNEQFF.

The rearrangement uses TRBV9 and TRBJ2-5, with D possibly TRBD2 on 6 matching bases. Germline V lookup: CDR1 SGDLS, CDR2 YYNGEE. With 6 bases removed from V and 2 bases from J, the gap between germline ends came to 17 bases. There are 15 residues in the CDR3. In nucleotides, the CDR3 is TGTGCCAGCACCAAAGGCGGGGCTGGGCAAGAGACCCAGTACTTC. Protein sequence: CASTKGGAGQETQYF. Together with reference TRBV9 and TRBJ2-5, the CDR3 gives the full variable domain: DSGVTQTPKHLITATGQRVTLRCSPRSGDLSVYWYQQSLDQGLQFLIQYYNGEERAKGNILERFSAQQFPDLHSELNLSSLELGDSALYFCASTKGGAGQETQYFGPGTRLLVL.

This clonotype was recorded many times. The chain has TRBV10-3 and TRBJ1-1, with 8 nucleotides matching TRBD1. V trimming: 1 base; J trimming: 1 base; junction bases outside the gene matches: 5. Germline CDR1 reads ENHRY; CDR2 reads SYGVKD. This CDR3 is built from 16 residues. CDR3 in amino acids: CAISEFAGGANTEAFF. The CDR3 DNA reads as TGTGCCATCAGTGAGTTTGCAGGGGGCGCGAACACTGAAGCTTTCTTT.

The table lists this clonotype with a few counts. The chain recombines TRBV20-1 with TRBJ2-1; D is uncertain. Deletions cut 3 bases from V and 8 bases from J, with 17 bases between. Germline-derived CDR1 and CDR2 are DFQATT and SNEGSKA (reference sequence). The CDR3 extends over 14 amino acids. The CDR3 protein is CSASSPRTVDEQFF. The CDR3 DNA is TGCAGTGCTAGTTCTCCCCGCACGGTCGATGAGCAGTTCTTC.

V usage is TRBV9 and J usage is TRBJ1-5; the match to TRBD1 covers 10 bases. Germline V CDR1 and CDR2: SGDLS, YYNGEE. The CDR3 covers 14 residues. The V and J ends lost 3 bases and 6 bases, in that order; junction bases with no gene match: 3. For the CDR3, the DNA is TGTGCCAGCAGCGCCGGGACAGGGGTTCAGCCCCAGCATTTT. This codes for CASSAGTGVQPQHF.

This chain connects TRBV11-3 to TRBJ2-3; 8 bases align to TRBD2. J gave up 2 bases and V 3 bases, and 4 bases lay outside the gene matches. The V gene's germline CDR1 is SGHNT and CDR2 YENEEA. This CDR3 comprises 15 residues. Here the CDR3 reads CASSLTSELTDTQYF. For the CDR3, the DNA is TGTGCCAGCAGCTTGACTAGCGAACTCACAGATACGCAGTATTTT.

This clonotype came up many times. This sequence joins TRBV29-1 and TRBJ2-7; 10 bases match TRBD1. The CDR3 length is 13 residues. CDR1 is SQVTM and CDR2 is ANQGSEA in the germline V gene. Trimming took 6 bases from V and 6 from J; bases not matched to a gene: 8. The CDR3 sequence: CSVVTGTGVEQYF. The CDR3 DNA sequence: TGCAGCGTAGTCACCGGGACAGGGGTCGAGCAGTACTTC.